This is a list of T cell receptor beta chains from one sample in a study of OX40 agonist ivuxolimab in advanced cancers. The repertoire was sequenced with immunoSEQ multiplex PCR; TCRdb's copy has only in-frame clones and lacks some. The table lists over 10,000 clones, around nine tenths of them singletons, with 45% to 50% in the top ten. Sequenced here: CD4+ or CD8+ T cells sorted from blood, sampled in a trial of the OX40 agonist ivuxolimab. Source of these receptors: an adult with an advanced solid tumor such as melanoma, head and neck, liver or kidney cancer. The CDR3 runs from the conserved cysteine through the conserved F or W. The order of the fields is clone size, D gene, J gene, V gene, CDR3 protein, CDR3 DNA. The D gene is left open where the match is weak. Rows give clone size only sometimes, using once, few, many, or a class for an expanded clone.

abundance: .; d_gene: .; j_gene: TRBJ2-7; v_gene: TRBV12-1; CDR3aa: CASSYLGLAGSENEQYF; CDR3nt: TGTGCCAGCAGCTACTTAGGACTAGCGGGAAGTGAAAACGAGCAGTACTTC
abundance: .; d_gene: .; j_gene: TRBJ2-1; v_gene: TRBV5-6; CDR3aa: CASSSQGISYNEQFF; CDR3nt: TGTGCCAGCAGCTCCCAGGGGATCTCCTACAATGAGCAGTTCTTC
abundance: .; d_gene: TRBD1; j_gene: TRBJ2-2; v_gene: TRBV29-1; CDR3aa: CSVPALDRGTGELFF; CDR3nt: TGCAGCGTTCCCGCCCTGGACAGGGGGACCGGGGAGCTGTTTTTT
abundance: .; d_gene: .; j_gene: TRBJ2-5; v_gene: TRBV15; CDR3aa: CATSRDSGLMETQYF; CDR3nt: TGTGCCACCAGCAGAGATTCCGGATTGATGGAGACCCAGTACTTC
abundance: once; d_gene: .; j_gene: TRBJ1-3; v_gene: TRBV4-1; CDR3aa: CASSQDRGSGNTIYF; CDR3nt: TGCGCCAGCAGCCAAGATCGGGGCTCTGGAAACACCATATATTTT
abundance: .; d_gene: TRBD2; j_gene: TRBJ2-7; v_gene: TRBV29-1; CDR3aa: CSAGTSGRNEQYF; CDR3nt: TGCAGCGCCGGGACTAGCGGGAGAAACGAGCAGTACTTC
abundance: .; d_gene: TRBD2; j_gene: TRBJ2-7; v_gene: TRBV19; CDR3aa: CASSIASGSGYEQYF; CDR3nt: TGTGCCAGTAGTATAGCTAGCGGGAGTGGGTACGAGCAGTACTTC
abundance: few; d_gene: TRBD2; j_gene: TRBJ2-1; v_gene: TRBV7-2; CDR3aa: CASSLASGHEQFF; CDR3nt: TGTGCCAGCAGCTTAGCTAGCGGGCATGAGCAGTTCTTC
abundance: .; d_gene: .; j_gene: TRBJ2-5; v_gene: TRBV19; CDR3aa: CASSITRLDSETQYF; CDR3nt: TGTGCCAGTAGTATTACACGTCTTGACTCAGAGACCCAGTACTTC
abundance: .; d_gene: .; j_gene: TRBJ2-7; v_gene: TRBV6-6; CDR3aa: CASLGYYEQYF; CDR3nt: TGTGCCAGCCTAGGTTATTACGAGCAGTACTTC
abundance: .; d_gene: .; j_gene: TRBJ2-7; v_gene: TRBV6-6; CDR3aa: CASSYSLGAEQYF; CDR3nt: TGTGCCAGCAGTTACTCCCTGGGGGCCGAGCAGTACTTC
abundance: few; d_gene: .; j_gene: TRBJ2-1; v_gene: TRBV14; CDR3aa: CASSSGTFSYNEQFF; CDR3nt: TGTGCCAGCAGCTCCGGGACGTTCTCCTACAATGAGCAGTTCTTC
abundance: .; d_gene: .; j_gene: TRBJ2-5; v_gene: TRBV6-6; CDR3aa: CASRRITRQETQYF; CDR3nt: TGTGCCAGCAGACGAATAACCCGACAAGAGACCCAGTACTTC
abundance: .; d_gene: TRBD2; j_gene: TRBJ2-7; v_gene: TRBV6-5; CDR3aa: CASGGGIGYEQYF; CDR3nt: TGTGCCAGCGGGGGAGGGATAGGCTACGAGCAGTACTTC
abundance: .; d_gene: .; j_gene: TRBJ2-5; v_gene: TRBV11-3; CDR3aa: CASRLSRQETQYF; CDR3nt: TGTGCCAGCAGGTTGAGCCGTCAGGAGACCCAGTACTTC
abundance: .; d_gene: .; j_gene: TRBJ2-1; v_gene: TRBV29-1; CDR3aa: CSLETGDNEQFF; CDR3nt: TGCAGCCTTGAGACGGGAGATAATGAGCAGTTCTTC
abundance: .; d_gene: .; j_gene: TRBJ2-6; v_gene: TRBV15; CDR3aa: CATSRDLTLSGANVLTF; CDR3nt: TGTGCCACCAGCAGAGATCTCACGCTCTCTGGGGCCAACGTCCTGACTTTC
abundance: few; d_gene: TRBD2; j_gene: TRBJ2-2; v_gene: TRBV5-6; CDR3aa: CASTPRWRASGRAGELFF; CDR3nt: TGTGCCAGCACCCCCCGGTGGCGGGCTAGCGGGAGAGCCGGGGAGCTGTTTTTT
abundance: .; d_gene: .; j_gene: TRBJ2-7; v_gene: TRBV4-3; CDR3aa: CASSQEAGFSYEQYF; CDR3nt: TGCGCCAGCAGCCAAGAGGCAGGGTTCTCCTACGAGCAGTACTTC
abundance: .; d_gene: TRBD1; j_gene: TRBJ1-5; v_gene: TRBV6-5; CDR3aa: CASSYDRDYNQPQHF; CDR3nt: TGTGCCAGCAGTTACGACAGGGACTATAACCAGCCCCAGCATTTT
abundance: .; d_gene: .; j_gene: TRBJ2-7; v_gene: TRBV5-4; CDR3aa: CASSYDRAYEQYF; CDR3nt: TGTGCCAGCAGCTATGACCGAGCCTACGAGCAGTACTTC
abundance: .; d_gene: .; j_gene: TRBJ2-5; v_gene: TRBV4-3; CDR3aa: CASSQGPRSGETQYF; CDR3nt: TGCGCCAGCAGCCAAGGCCCTAGGAGTGGGGAGACCCAGTACTTC
abundance: .; d_gene: .; j_gene: TRBJ2-1; v_gene: TRBV7-9; CDR3aa: CASSFSYNERFF; CDR3nt: TGTGCCAGCAGCTTCTCCTACAATGAGCGGTTCTTC
abundance: .; d_gene: TRBD2; j_gene: TRBJ2-7; v_gene: TRBV2; CDR3aa: CASSTTLAHSYEQYF; CDR3nt: TGTGCCAGCAGTACAACACTAGCGCACTCCTACGAGCAGTACTTC
abundance: .; d_gene: .; j_gene: TRBJ1-1; v_gene: TRBV6-6; CDR3aa: CASSYLGRLNTEAFF; CDR3nt: TGTGCCAGCAGTTATCTGGGCAGATTGAACACTGAAGCTTTCTTT
abundance: .; d_gene: .; j_gene: TRBJ1-1; v_gene: TRBV6-5; CDR3aa: CASSLQGSPTEAFF; CDR3nt: TGTGCCAGCAGTTTACAGGGTAGCCCCACTGAAGCTTTCTTT
abundance: .; d_gene: TRBD1; j_gene: TRBJ1-2; v_gene: TRBV29-1; CDR3aa: CSVGDRNSYGYTF; CDR3nt: TGCAGCGTTGGGGACAGAAATAGCTATGGCTACACCTTC
abundance: .; d_gene: .; j_gene: TRBJ1-2; v_gene: TRBV29-1; CDR3aa: CSVEAWDIDYGYTF; CDR3nt: TGCAGCGTTGAAGCCTGGGACATTGACTATGGCTACACCTTC
abundance: .; d_gene: .; j_gene: TRBJ2-1; v_gene: TRBV6-5; CDR3aa: CASSYSRGYNEQFF; CDR3nt: TGTGCCAGCAGTTACTCGAGGGGGTACAATGAGCAGTTCTTC
abundance: .; d_gene: .; j_gene: TRBJ2-7; v_gene: TRBV7-6; CDR3aa: CASSPVGVEQYF; CDR3nt: TGTGCCAGCAGCCCCGTTGGGGTCGAGCAGTACTTC
abundance: .; d_gene: .; j_gene: TRBJ2-3; v_gene: TRBV7-9; CDR3aa: CASTWGDTQYF; CDR3nt: TGTGCCAGCACCTGGGGAGATACGCAGTATTTT
abundance: .; d_gene: .; j_gene: TRBJ2-2; v_gene: TRBV19; CDR3aa: CASSIWGTTGELFF; CDR3nt: TGTGCCAGTAGTATATGGGGTACGACCGGGGAGCTGTTTTTT
abundance: .; d_gene: .; j_gene: TRBJ1-1; v_gene: TRBV27; CDR3aa: CASSPGPGSATEAFF; CDR3nt: TGTGCCAGCAGTCCAGGGCCGGGCTCTGCCACTGAAGCTTTCTTT
abundance: .; d_gene: .; j_gene: TRBJ2-1; v_gene: TRBV9; CDR3aa: CASSEDLINEQFF; CDR3nt: TGTGCCAGCAGCGAAGACCTTATCAATGAGCAGTTCTTC
abundance: .; d_gene: .; j_gene: TRBJ2-2; v_gene: TRBV27; CDR3aa: CASSSDLWTGELFF; CDR3nt: TGTGCCAGCAGTTCCGATCTTTGGACCGGGGAGCTGTTTTTT
abundance: once; d_gene: .; j_gene: TRBJ2-4; v_gene: TRBV7-9; CDR3aa: CASSSQGGPKNIQYF; CDR3nt: TGTGCCAGCAGCTCCCAGGGGGGACCCAAAAACATTCAGTACTTC
abundance: .; d_gene: .; j_gene: TRBJ2-2; v_gene: TRBV18; CDR3aa: CASSPLNTGELFF; CDR3nt: TGTGCCAGCTCACCACTGAACACCGGGGAGCTGTTTTTT
abundance: .; d_gene: TRBD2; j_gene: TRBJ2-5; v_gene: TRBV4-1; CDR3aa: CASSQDPAGDSETQYF; CDR3nt: TGCGCCAGCAGCCAAGACCCAGCGGGAGACTCGGAGACCCAGTACTTC
abundance: .; d_gene: .; j_gene: TRBJ2-1; v_gene: TRBV25-1; CDR3aa: CASRGMGGGHNEQFF; CDR3nt: TGTGCCAGCAGGGGAATGGGTGGCGGACACAATGAGCAGTTCTTC
abundance: .; d_gene: TRBD2; j_gene: TRBJ2-3; v_gene: TRBV19; CDR3aa: CASRPTSGRRDTQYF; CDR3nt: TGTGCCAGCCGCCCGACTAGCGGGAGACGAGATACGCAGTATTTT
abundance: .; d_gene: TRBD2; j_gene: TRBJ2-4; v_gene: TRBV7-9; CDR3aa: CASSLPGGPGQYF; CDR3nt: TGTGCCAGCAGCTTACCGGGAGGGCCAGGACAGTACTTC
abundance: .; d_gene: .; j_gene: TRBJ2-3; v_gene: TRBV25-1; CDR3aa: CASRKTASTDTQYF; CDR3nt: TGTGCCAGCAGGAAGACAGCTAGCACAGATACGCAGTATTTT
abundance: .; d_gene: TRBD2; j_gene: TRBJ2-1; v_gene: TRBV30; CDR3aa: CAWSVLAGGPHEQFF; CDR3nt: TGTGCCTGGAGTGTACTAGCGGGAGGTCCCCATGAGCAGTTCTTC
abundance: .; d_gene: .; j_gene: TRBJ2-3; v_gene: TRBV10-1; CDR3aa: CASSESSRPDTQYF; CDR3nt: TGCGCCAGCAGTGAGTCCTCCAGGCCAGATACGCAGTATTTT
abundance: .; d_gene: .; j_gene: TRBJ2-2; v_gene: TRBV4-2; CDR3aa: CASSQDPRPYTGELFF; CDR3nt: TGTGCCAGCAGCCAAGATCCCCGTCCCTACACCGGGGAGCTGTTTTTT
abundance: .; d_gene: .; j_gene: TRBJ2-3; v_gene: TRBV27; CDR3aa: CASSFSGLTQYF; CDR3nt: TGTGCCAGCAGTTTCTCGGGACTTACGCAGTATTTT
abundance: .; d_gene: TRBD1; j_gene: TRBJ1-1; v_gene: TRBV5-1; CDR3aa: CASSGGGSGAEAFF; CDR3nt: TGCGCCAGCAGCGGAGGGGGCTCGGGGGCTGAAGCTTTCTTT